Listed below are T cell receptor beta chains from one sample, sequenced in a study of regulatory T cells in long-lasting Graves disease. One entry per CDR3 protein results from TCRdb running MiXCR on the multiplex PCR reads. Among hundreds of thousands of distinct CDR3 sequences listed, about 32% were seen once. The sequencing here drew on peripheral blood mononuclear cells (PBMCs), taken when the disease was refractory, from a patient treated with antithyroid drugs. The receptors stem from a female donor with Graves disease. Both conserved end residues are part of each CDR3. The D gene is left open where the match is weak. Some rows mark clone size as missing; the rest say once, few, many or name a class of expanded clone.

abundance | d_gene | j_gene | v_gene | CDR3nt | CDR3aa
NA | TRBD2 | TRBJ2-7 | TRBV6-1 | TGTGCCAGCAGCGGGACTAGCGGGAGTTTATACGAGCAGTACTTC | CASSGTSGSLYEQYF
many | TRBD1 | TRBJ2-7 | TRBV29-1 | TGCAGCGTTGAATTGACAGGGGGTTTGGTGCAGTACTTC | CSVELTGGLVQYF
few | TRBD2 | TRBJ2-7 | TRBV19 | TGTGCCAGTAGTATTCCAGGGAGGGACGAGCAGTACTTC | CASSIPGRDEQYF
NA | NA | TRBJ2-5 | TRBV3-1 | TGTGCCAGCAGCCAAGGCTCACAGTTCCAAGAGACCCAGTACTTC | CASSQGSQFQETQYF
NA | TRBD1 | TRBJ2-7 | TRBV4-2 | TGTGCCAGCAGCCACCGGACAGGCAGGAGCGAGCAGTACTTC | CASSHRTGRSEQYF
once | NA | TRBJ2-7 | TRBV6-2/TRBV6-3 | TGTGCCAGCGTCGGACTGAACGAGCAGTACTTC | CASVGLNEQYF
NA | NA | TRBJ2-7 | TRBV20-1 | TGCAGTGCTAGCCCCGGCCTAGCTCATCTCGAGCAGTACTTC | CSASPGLAHLEQYF
NA | NA | TRBJ2-2 | TRBV12-3/TRBV12-4 | TGTGCCAGCAGTAAACAGGTTGCCGGGGAGCTGTGTTTT | CASSKQVAGELCF
NA | TRBD2 | TRBJ2-5 | TRBV6-2/TRBV6-3 | TGTGCCAGCACCCCCAGGGGGACTAGCGGAGAGACCCAGTACTTC | CASTPRGTSGETQYF
NA | TRBD1 | TRBJ1-6 | TRBV6-1 | TGTGCCAGCAAAACAGCCCAGGGGGATTCACCCCTCCACTTT | CASKTAQGDSPLHF
NA | TRBD2 | TRBJ2-7 | TRBV20-1 | TGCAGTGCTAGGGGGGTTAGCGGGATCCACTCCTACGAGCAGTACTTC | CSARGVSGIHSYEQYF
many | TRBD1 | TRBJ1-2 | TRBV12-3/TRBV12-4 | TGTGCCAGCAGCTCCGGGACAGGGGAGAACTATGGCTACACCTTC | CASSSGTGENYGYTF
NA | NA | TRBJ2-5 | TRBV20-1 | TGCAGTGGCCGGAGGGGCGGCCAAGGGACCCAGTACTTC | CSGRRGGQGTQYF
NA | NA | TRBJ1-5 | TRBV19 | TGTGCCAGTAGTATGCGGGTCAATCAGCCCCAGCATTTT | CASSMRVNQPQHF
many | NA | TRBJ1-6 | TRBV5-1 | TGCGCCAGCAGCTTGGACCGACAGTTCGGGTATAATTCACCCCTCCACTTT | CASSLDRQFGYNSPLHF
NA | NA | TRBJ2-7 | TRBV19 | TGTGCCAGTAGTATAGAGAGGAGTCAGATCTACGAGCAGTACTTC | CASSIERSQIYEQYF
NA | TRBD1 | TRBJ1-3 | TRBV9 | TGTGCCAGCAGCCAGGGACAGGGGGCGTTCTCTGGAAACACCATATATTTT | CASSQGQGAFSGNTIYF
NA | NA | TRBJ1-4 | TRBV5-1 | TGCGCCAGCAGCTGGGGTTCTACTAATGAAAAACTGTTTTTT | CASSWGSTNEKLFF
NA | NA | TRBJ1-4 | TRBV25-1 | TGTGCCAGCAGTGAATACGGGCCAGGGGTTGAAAAACTGTTTTTT | CASSEYGPGVEKLFF
many | TRBD1 | TRBJ1-1 | TRBV2 | TGTGCCAGCAGTCTTAGGGGGCCGGGCACTGAAGCTTTCTTT | CASSLRGPGTEAFF
many | NA | TRBJ2-7 | TRBV7-2 | TGTGCCAGCAGCCCCCGCCTCGGCCCCTACGAGCAGTACTTC | CASSPRLGPYEQYF
NA | NA | TRBJ1-5 | TRBV19 | TGTGCCAGTAGTATAGATCCCAGATATAGCAATCAGCCCCAGCATTTT | CASSIDPRYSNQPQHF
many | TRBD1 | TRBJ1-3 | TRBV28 | TGTGCCAGCCGCTTAGCCGACAGGGCTGGAAACACCATATATTTT | CASRLADRAGNTIYF
few | NA | TRBJ2-7 | TRBV28 | TGTGCCAGCAGTTTCCCGGGGGAGCGGTACGAGCAGTACTTC | CASSFPGERYEQYF
few | NA | TRBJ1-1 | TRBV20-1 | TGCAGTGCTAGAGACCCCAGAGGTAGCAACACTGAAGCTTTCTTT | CSARDPRGSNTEAFF
NA | NA | TRBJ1-6 | TRBV12-3/TRBV12-4 | TGTGCCAGCAGTCGGGGGGGCTATAATTCACCCCTCCACTTT | CASSRGGYNSPLHF
few | NA | TRBJ1-4 | TRBV12-3/TRBV12-4 | TGTGCCAGCACCTTGGGGACTCCTATCCGCAATGAAAAACTGTTTTTT | CASTLGTPIRNEKLFF
many | NA | TRBJ1-5 | TRBV7-3 | TGTGCCAGCAGCTTACGCCAAGGGGGTTTGAGCAATCAGCCCCAGCATTTT | CASSLRQGGLSNQPQHF
NA | NA | TRBJ1-2 | TRBV20-1 | TGCAGTGCTAGAGATTTGGGCTACACCTTC | CSARDLGYTF
few | NA | TRBJ1-1 | TRBV19 | TGTGCCAGTAGTGCGGGCTTCTCTCTAGCTTTCTTT | CASSAGFSLAFF
NA | NA | TRBJ1-2 | TRBV19 | TGTGCCAGTAGTAGTAGGGCTGGCGGCTACACCTTC | CASSSRAGGYTF
NA | TRBD1 | TRBJ1-5 | TRBV5-5 | TGTGCCAGCAGAAGTACAGGGGGCGGCAATCAGCCCCAGCATTTT | CASRSTGGGNQPQHF
few | NA | TRBJ2-2 | TRBV30 | TGTGCCCGAGGTGGGGGGCACGTCACCGGGGAGCTGTTTTTT | CARGGGHVTGELFF
few | NA | TRBJ1-5 | TRBV6-1 | TGTGCCAGCAGTCCCTTCCCGGGTAGCAATCAGCCCCAGCATTTT | CASSPFPGSNQPQHF
NA | NA | TRBJ1-2 | TRBV29-1 | TGCAGCGTAGCCCTAGGCCGCTATGGCTACACCTTC | CSVALGRYGYTF
NA | NA | TRBJ2-6 | TRBV12-5 | TGTGCTAGTGGTTTGGTACTAGGTGAGGCTGGGGCCAACGTCCTGACTTTC | CASGLVLGEAGANVLTF
NA | NA | TRBJ1-1 | TRBV5-1 | TGCGCCAGCAGCTTGGGTCCCAGGGGATCGAACACTGAAGCTTTCTTT | CASSLGPRGSNTEAFF
NA | NA | TRBJ2-2 | TRBV24-1 | TGTGCCACCAGTGCGGGAGCAGAGCTGTTTTTT | CATSAGAELFF
NA | TRBD1 | TRBJ1-1 | TRBV30 | TGTGCCTGGAGTGACAGGGGAGTAGAAGCTTTCTTT | CAWSDRGVEAFF
NA | NA | TRBJ1-2 | TRBV10-3 | TGTGCCATCAGTGAGTCCCCCGCCACACAGGAGTATGGCTACACCTTC | CAISESPATQEYGYTF
few | NA | TRBJ1-5 | TRBV6-5 | TGTGCCAGCAGTTACCCAATCCACCGGGTAAGCAATCAGCCCCAGCATTTT | CASSYPIHRVSNQPQHF
NA | NA | TRBJ1-1 | TRBV7-9 | TGTGCCAGCACCCCGGCGAGGGGCACTGAAGCTTTCTTT | CASTPARGTEAFF
NA | TRBD2 | TRBJ2-1 | TRBV20-1 | TGCAGTGCTAGCCCCAGCGGGAGGGGGAATGAGCAGTTCTTC | CSASPSGRGNEQFF
few | TRBD1 | TRBJ1-5 | TRBV20-1 | TGCAGTGCTAGAGGTGCACAGGGGGTGGGCAATCAGCCCCAGCATTTT | CSARGAQGVGNQPQHF
many | NA | TRBJ2-5 | TRBV29-1 | TGCAGCGTCGGGACACAAGAGACCCAGTACTTC | CSVGTQETQYF
few | NA | TRBJ1-1 | TRBV12-3/TRBV12-4 | TGTGCCAGCAGTTTAGCGCATAGGGTGAACACTGAAGCTTTCTTT | CASSLAHRVNTEAFF
many | NA | TRBJ1-1 | TRBV12-3/TRBV12-4 | TGTGCCAGCAGTCAAAGCGGTCGGAGGAACACTGAAGCTTTCTTT | CASSQSGRRNTEAFF
once | NA | TRBJ2-1 | TRBV27 | TGTGCCAGCAGTTTGGAAACCCCGCTTACTGAGCAGTTCTTC | CASSLETPLTEQFF
many | NA | TRBJ1-1 | TRBV28 | TGTGCCAGCAGTTTCGGAAGGTCCAACACTGAAGCTTTCTTT | CASSFGRSNTEAFF
NA | NA | TRBJ2-5 | TRBV12-3/TRBV12-4 | TGTGCCAGCTCATTGGGTTGGGGAGGTCTGAAGACCCAGTACTTC | CASSLGWGGLKTQYF
NA | NA | TRBJ2-5 | TRBV27 | TGTGCCAGCAGTTTTCAGGGGCTAGGAGAGACCCAGTACTTC | CASSFQGLGETQYF
NA | NA | TRBJ1-1 | TRBV20-1 | TGCAGTGCGGGCCTTCCGAACACTGAAGCTTTCTTT | CSAGLPNTEAFF
few | TRBD1 | TRBJ2-5 | TRBV29-1 | TGCAGCGTTGAAGATCCGGGACAGTCGTACCAAGAGACCCAGTACTTC | CSVEDPGQSYQETQYF
NA | NA | TRBJ1-5 | TRBV12-3/TRBV12-4 | TGTGCCAGCAGTGTACGCAAGCAGCCCCAGCATTTT | CASSVRKQPQHF
NA | TRBD2 | TRBJ2-7 | TRBV29-1 | TGCAGCGTTGCGGCTAGCGGGAGAATGGGGTTCTACGAGCAGTACTTC | CSVAASGRMGFYEQYF
NA | NA | TRBJ1-2 | TRBV7-6 | TGTGCCAGCAGCTCCATGGACCGTTCCCATGGCTACACCTTC | CASSSMDRSHGYTF
few | NA | TRBJ1-2 | TRBV25-1 | TGTGCCAGCACTTCTAGGACAGCTCCCTATGGCTACACCTTC | CASTSRTAPYGYTF
few | NA | TRBJ1-1 | TRBV6-1 | TGTGCCAGCAGGGAACAGGAGATGAACACTGAAGCTTTCTTT | CASREQEMNTEAFF
few | NA | TRBJ1-1 | TRBV5-1 | TGCGCCAGCAGGGCGACTGGCCCCAACACTGAAGCTTTCTTT | CASRATGPNTEAFF
few | NA | TRBJ1-5 | TRBV20-1 | TGCAGTGCTAGAGGACAGTATAGCAATCAGCCCCAGCATTTT | CSARGQYSNQPQHF